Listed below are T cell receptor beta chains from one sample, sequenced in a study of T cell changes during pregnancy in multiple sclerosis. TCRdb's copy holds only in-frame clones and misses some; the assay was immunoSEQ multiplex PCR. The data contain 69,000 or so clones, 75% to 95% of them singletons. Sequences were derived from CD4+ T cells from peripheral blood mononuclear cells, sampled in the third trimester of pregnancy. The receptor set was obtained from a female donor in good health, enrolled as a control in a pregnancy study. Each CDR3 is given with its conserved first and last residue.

cdr3_aa: CATSRDPGQGLTKKLFF
v_call: TRBV15
j_call: TRBJ1-4

cdr3_aa: CASSLPGLAGVSSYNEQFF
v_call: TRBV4-1
j_call: TRBJ2-1

cdr3_aa: CASSLTGGQDTQYF
v_call: TRBV11-2
j_call: TRBJ2-3

cdr3_aa: CASSLDRGRRNTEAFF
v_call: TRBV5-6
j_call: TRBJ1-1

cdr3_aa: CASSRPGTGPYEQYF
v_call: TRBV6-5
j_call: TRBJ2-7

cdr3_aa: CASSEVQGVKPEAFF
v_call: TRBV6-1
j_call: TRBJ1-1

cdr3_aa: CAISVNASSYNSPLHF
v_call: TRBV10-3
j_call: TRBJ1-6

cdr3_aa: CASSQGTGRTTYEQYF
v_call: TRBV5-6
j_call: TRBJ2-7

cdr3_aa: CASSDRGDYGYTF
v_call: TRBV19
j_call: TRBJ1-2

cdr3_aa: CASSPLAGVSYEQYF
v_call: TRBV6-6
j_call: TRBJ2-7

cdr3_aa: CASSLLRGEETQYF
v_call: TRBV11-3
j_call: TRBJ2-5

cdr3_aa: CASSASDRDRVHGYTF
v_call: TRBV7-3
j_call: TRBJ1-2

cdr3_aa: CASSMTSGSTDTQYF
v_call: TRBV19
j_call: TRBJ2-3

cdr3_aa: CASSGFGEPNYGYTF
v_call: TRBV19
j_call: TRBJ1-2

cdr3_aa: CASAGAAKNIQYF
v_call: TRBV10-2
j_call: TRBJ2-4

cdr3_aa: CASSAGVNTGELFF
v_call: TRBV9
j_call: TRBJ2-2

cdr3_aa: CASSLVAAANQPQHF
v_call: TRBV7-2
j_call: TRBJ1-5

cdr3_aa: CASSLGAGNQPQHF
v_call: TRBV7-9
j_call: TRBJ1-5

cdr3_aa: CASRYPTLGGYTF
v_call: TRBV6-8
j_call: TRBJ1-2

cdr3_aa: CAWSGQHNQPQHF
v_call: TRBV30
j_call: TRBJ1-5

cdr3_aa: CASSLASGVDNEQFF
v_call: TRBV7-9
j_call: TRBJ2-1

cdr3_aa: CASSRTGGARNEQFF
v_call: TRBV27
j_call: TRBJ2-1

cdr3_aa: CASSSRLAGGGNEQFF
v_call: TRBV18
j_call: TRBJ2-1

cdr3_aa: CAWSTTTDTQYF
v_call: TRBV30
j_call: TRBJ2-3

cdr3_aa: CASSGGPDQPQHF
v_call: TRBV30
j_call: TRBJ1-5

cdr3_aa: CAWSKGTARTEAFF
v_call: TRBV30
j_call: TRBJ1-1